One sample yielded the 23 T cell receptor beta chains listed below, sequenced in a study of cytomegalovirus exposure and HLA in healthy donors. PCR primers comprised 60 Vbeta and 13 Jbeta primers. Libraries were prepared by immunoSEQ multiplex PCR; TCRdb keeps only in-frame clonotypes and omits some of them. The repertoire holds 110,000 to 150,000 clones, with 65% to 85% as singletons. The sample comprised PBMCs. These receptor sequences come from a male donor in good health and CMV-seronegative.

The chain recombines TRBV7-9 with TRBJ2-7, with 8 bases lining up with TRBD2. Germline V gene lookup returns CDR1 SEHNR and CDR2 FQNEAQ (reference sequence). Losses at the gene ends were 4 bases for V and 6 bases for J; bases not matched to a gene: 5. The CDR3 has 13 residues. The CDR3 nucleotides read TGTGCCAGCAGCTCATCGGGGGGGATCGAGCAGTACTTC. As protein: CASSSSGGIEQYF.

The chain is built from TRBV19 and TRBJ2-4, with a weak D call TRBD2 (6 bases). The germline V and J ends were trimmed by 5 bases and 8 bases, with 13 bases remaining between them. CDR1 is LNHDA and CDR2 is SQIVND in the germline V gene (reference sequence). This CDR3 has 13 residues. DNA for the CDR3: TGTGCCAGTAGTTGGCGAACGGGAGACATTCAGTACTTC. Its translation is CASSWRTGDIQYF.

In nucleotides, the CDR3 is TGCGCCAGCAGCTTGGTGGCAGGCAGCTCCTACGAGCAGTACTTC. It codes for CASSLVAGSSYEQYF. The rearrangement joins TRBV5-1 to TRBJ2-7; D is ambiguous. The CDR3 is made up of 15 amino acids. V lost 0 bases, J lost 0 bases, and 10 bases lay in between. Germline CDR1 and CDR2: SGHRS and YFSETQ.

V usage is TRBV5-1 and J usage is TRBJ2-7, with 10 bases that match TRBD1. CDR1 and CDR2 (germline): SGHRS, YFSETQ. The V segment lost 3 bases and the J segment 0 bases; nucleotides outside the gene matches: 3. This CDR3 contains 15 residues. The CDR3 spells CASSWGQGSSYEQYF. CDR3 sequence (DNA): TGCGCCAGCAGCTGGGGACAGGGGAGCTCCTACGAGCAGTACTTC.

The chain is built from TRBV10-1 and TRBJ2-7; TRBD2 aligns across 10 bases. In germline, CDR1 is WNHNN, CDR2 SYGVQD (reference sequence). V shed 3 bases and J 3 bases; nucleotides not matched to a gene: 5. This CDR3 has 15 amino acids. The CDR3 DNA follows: TGCGCCAGCAGTGATGGATTAGCGGGGGGCTACGAGCAGTACTTC. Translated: CASSDGLAGGYEQYF.

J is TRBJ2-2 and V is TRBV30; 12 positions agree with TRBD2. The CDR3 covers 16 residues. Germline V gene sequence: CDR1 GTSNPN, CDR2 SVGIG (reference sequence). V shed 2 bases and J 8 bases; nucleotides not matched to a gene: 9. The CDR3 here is CAWSYGLAGGVGELFF. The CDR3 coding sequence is TGTGCCTGGAGTTACGGTCTAGCGGGAGGGGTTGGGGAGCTGTTTTTT.

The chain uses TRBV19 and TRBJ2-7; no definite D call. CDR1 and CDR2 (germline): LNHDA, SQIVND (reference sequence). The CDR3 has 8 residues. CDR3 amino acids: CGRWEQYF. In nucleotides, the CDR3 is TGTGGGCGGTGGGAGCAGTACTTC. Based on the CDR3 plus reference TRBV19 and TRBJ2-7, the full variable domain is DGGITQSPKYLFRKEGQNVTLSCEQNLNHDAMYWYRQDPGQGLRLIYYSQIVNDFQKGDIAEGYSVSREKKESFPLTVTSAQKNPTAFYLCGRWEQYFGPGTRLTVT.

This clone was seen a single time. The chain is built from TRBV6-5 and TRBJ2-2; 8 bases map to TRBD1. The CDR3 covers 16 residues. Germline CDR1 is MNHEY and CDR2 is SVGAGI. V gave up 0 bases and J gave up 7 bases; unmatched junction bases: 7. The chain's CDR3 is CASSYSRTGTGGELFF. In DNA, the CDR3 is TGTGCCAGCAGTTACTCGAGGACAGGGACGGGCGGGGAGCTGTTTTTT.

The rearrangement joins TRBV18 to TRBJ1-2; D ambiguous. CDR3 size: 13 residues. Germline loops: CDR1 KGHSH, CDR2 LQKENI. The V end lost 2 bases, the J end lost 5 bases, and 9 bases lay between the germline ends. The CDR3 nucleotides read TGTGCCAGCTCACCAGGGCTGGATTATGGCTACACCTTC. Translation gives CASSPGLDYGYTF.

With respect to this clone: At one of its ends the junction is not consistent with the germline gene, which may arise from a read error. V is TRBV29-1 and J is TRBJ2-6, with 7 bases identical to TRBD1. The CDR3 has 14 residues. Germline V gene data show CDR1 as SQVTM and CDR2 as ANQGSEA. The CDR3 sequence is CSAYDRAGANGLTF. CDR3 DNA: TGCAGCGCCTACGACAGGGCCGGGGCCAACGGCCTGACTTTC.

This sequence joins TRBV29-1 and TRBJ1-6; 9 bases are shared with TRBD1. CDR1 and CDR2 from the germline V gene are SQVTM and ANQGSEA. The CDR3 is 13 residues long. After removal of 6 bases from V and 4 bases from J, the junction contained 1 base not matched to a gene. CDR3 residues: CSVGTGYNSPLHF. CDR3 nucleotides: TGCAGCGTGGGGACAGGGTATAATTCACCCCTCCACTTT.

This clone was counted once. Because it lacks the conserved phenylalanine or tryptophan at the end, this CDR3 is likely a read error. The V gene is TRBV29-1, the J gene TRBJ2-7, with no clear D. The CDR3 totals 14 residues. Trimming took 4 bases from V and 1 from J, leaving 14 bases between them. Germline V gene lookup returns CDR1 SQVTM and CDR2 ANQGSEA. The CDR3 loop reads CSVGAPYDSYEQYL. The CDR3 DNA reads TGCAGCGTTGGGGCTCCTTACGATTCCTACGAGCAGTACCTC.

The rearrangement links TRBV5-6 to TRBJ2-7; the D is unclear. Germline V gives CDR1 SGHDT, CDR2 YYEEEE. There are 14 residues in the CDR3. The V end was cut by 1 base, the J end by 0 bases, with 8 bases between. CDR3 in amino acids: CASSLLPSSYEQYF. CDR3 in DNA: TGTGCCAGCAGCTTGCTGCCTAGCTCCTACGAGCAGTACTTC. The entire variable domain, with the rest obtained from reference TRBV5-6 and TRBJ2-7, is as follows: DAGVTQSPTHLIKTRGQQVTLRCSPKSGHDTVSWYQQALGQGPQFIFQYYEEEERQRGNFPDRFSGHQFPNYSSELNVNALLLGDSALYLCASSLLPSSYEQYFGPGTRLTVT.

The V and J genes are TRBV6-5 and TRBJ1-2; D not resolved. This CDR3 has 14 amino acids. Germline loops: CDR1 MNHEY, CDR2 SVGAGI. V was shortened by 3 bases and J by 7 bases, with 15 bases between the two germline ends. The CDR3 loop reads CASSYIPAGAGYTF. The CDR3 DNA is TGTGCCAGCAGTTATATCCCTGCGGGAGCTGGCTACACCTTC.

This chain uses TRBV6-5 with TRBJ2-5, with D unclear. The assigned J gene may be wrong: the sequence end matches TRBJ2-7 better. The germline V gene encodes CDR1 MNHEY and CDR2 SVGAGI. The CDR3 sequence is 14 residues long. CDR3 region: CASRLKSLSYEQYF. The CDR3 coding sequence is TGTGCCAGCAGGCTTAAAAGCCTCTCCTACGAGCAGTACTTC.

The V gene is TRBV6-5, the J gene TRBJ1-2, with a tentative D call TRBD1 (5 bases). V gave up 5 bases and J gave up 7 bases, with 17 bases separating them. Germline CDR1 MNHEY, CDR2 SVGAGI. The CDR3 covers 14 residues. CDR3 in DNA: TGTGCCAGCAGTACGCCCCAGGGATTGTCTGGCTACACCTTC. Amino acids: CASSTPQGLSGYTF.

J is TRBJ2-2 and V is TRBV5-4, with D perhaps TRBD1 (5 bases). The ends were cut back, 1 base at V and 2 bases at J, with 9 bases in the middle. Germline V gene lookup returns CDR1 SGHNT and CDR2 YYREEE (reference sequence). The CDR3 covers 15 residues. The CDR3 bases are TGTGCCAGCAGCTTGAGCAGGGAAAACACCGGGGAGCTGTTTTTT. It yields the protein CASSLSRENTGELFF.

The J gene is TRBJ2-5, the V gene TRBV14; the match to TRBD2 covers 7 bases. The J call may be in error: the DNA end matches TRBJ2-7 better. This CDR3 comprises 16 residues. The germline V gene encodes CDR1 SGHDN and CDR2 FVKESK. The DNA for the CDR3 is TGTGCCAGCAGCCAAGTTAAAGAGCGGGATCTTCCCGAGCAGTACTTC. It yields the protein CASSQVKERDLPEQYF.

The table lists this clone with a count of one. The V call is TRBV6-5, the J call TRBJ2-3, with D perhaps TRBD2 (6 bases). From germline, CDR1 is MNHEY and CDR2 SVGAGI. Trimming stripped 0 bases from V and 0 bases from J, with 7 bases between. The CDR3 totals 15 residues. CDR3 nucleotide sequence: TGTGCCAGCAGTTACTCCAGCGGGAGCACAGATACGCAGTATTTT. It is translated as CASSYSSGSTDTQYF.

The CDR3 protein is CASSIGSYGYTF. The CDR3 DNA sequence: TGTGCCAGCTCCATCGGGAGCTATGGCTACACCTTC. This chain links TRBV18 with TRBJ1-2; the D is unclear. CDR3 size: 12 residues. V shed 6 bases and J shed 4 bases, with 9 bases lying between them. Germline CDR1 reads KGHSH; CDR2 reads LQKENI.

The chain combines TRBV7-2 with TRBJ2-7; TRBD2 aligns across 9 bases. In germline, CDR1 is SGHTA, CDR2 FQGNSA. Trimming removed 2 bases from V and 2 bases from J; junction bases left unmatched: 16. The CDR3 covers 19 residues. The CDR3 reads CASSLSASGVMGPTYEQYF. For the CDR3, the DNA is TGTGCCAGCAGCTTATCCGCTAGCGGGGTTATGGGACCTACCTACGAGCAGTACTTC.

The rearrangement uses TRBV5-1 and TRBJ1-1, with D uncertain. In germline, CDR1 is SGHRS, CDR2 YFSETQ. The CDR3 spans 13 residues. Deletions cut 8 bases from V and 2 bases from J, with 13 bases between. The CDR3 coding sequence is TGCGCCAGTACGTTTCCCGGTAACACTGAAGCTTTCTTT. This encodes CASTFPGNTEAFF. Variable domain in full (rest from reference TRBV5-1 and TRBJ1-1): KAGVTQTPRYLIKTRGQQVTLSCSPISGHRSVSWYQQTPGQGLQFLFEYFSETQRNKGNFPGRFSGRQFSNSRSEMNVSTLELGDSALYLCASTFPGNTEAFFGQGTRLTVV.

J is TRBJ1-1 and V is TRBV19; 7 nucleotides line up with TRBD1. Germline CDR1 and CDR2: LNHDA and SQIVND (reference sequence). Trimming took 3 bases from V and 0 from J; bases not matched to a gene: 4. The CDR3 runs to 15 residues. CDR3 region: CASSIWGTVNTEAFF. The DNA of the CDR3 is TGTGCCAGTAGTATCTGGGGGACAGTGAACACTGAAGCTTTCTTT.